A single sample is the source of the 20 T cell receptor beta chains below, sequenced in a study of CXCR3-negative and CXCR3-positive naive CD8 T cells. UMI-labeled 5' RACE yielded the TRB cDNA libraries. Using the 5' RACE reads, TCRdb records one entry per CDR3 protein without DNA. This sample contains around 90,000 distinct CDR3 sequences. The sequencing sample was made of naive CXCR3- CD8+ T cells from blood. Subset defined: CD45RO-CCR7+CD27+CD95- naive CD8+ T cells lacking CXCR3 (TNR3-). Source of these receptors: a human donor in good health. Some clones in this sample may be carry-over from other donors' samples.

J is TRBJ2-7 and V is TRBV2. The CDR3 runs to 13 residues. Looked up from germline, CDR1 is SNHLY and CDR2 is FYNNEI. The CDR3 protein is CASSDQVSYEQYF.

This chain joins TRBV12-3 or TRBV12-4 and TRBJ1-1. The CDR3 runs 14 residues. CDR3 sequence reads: CASSLWESNTEAFF.

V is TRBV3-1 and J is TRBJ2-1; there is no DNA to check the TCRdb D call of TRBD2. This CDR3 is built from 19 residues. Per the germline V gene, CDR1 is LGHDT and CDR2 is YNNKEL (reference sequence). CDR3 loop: CASSQGLAGGLPPEDEQFF.

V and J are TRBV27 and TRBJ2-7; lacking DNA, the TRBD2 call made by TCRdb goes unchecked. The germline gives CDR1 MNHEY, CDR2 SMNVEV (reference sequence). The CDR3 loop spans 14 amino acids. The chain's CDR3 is CASSFWGLVGEQYF.

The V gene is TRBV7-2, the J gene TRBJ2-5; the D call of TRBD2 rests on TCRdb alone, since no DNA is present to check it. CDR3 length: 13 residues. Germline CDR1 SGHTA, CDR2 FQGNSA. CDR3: CASSSGLEETQYF.

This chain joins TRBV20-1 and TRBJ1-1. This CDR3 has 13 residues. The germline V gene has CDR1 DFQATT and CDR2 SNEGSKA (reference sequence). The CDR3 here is CSTYGSSNTEAFF.

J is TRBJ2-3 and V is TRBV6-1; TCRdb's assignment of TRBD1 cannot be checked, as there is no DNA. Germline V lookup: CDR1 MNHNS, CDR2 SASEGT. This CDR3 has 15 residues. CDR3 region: CASSEDAGGTDTQYF.

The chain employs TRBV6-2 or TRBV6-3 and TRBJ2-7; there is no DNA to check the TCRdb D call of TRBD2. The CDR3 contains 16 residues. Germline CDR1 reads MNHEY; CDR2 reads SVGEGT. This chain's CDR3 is CASSYSKGPKDYEQYF.

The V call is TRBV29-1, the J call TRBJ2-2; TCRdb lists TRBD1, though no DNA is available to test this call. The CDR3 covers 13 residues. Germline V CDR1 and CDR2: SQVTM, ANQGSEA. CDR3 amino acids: CSAPGQGFGELFF.

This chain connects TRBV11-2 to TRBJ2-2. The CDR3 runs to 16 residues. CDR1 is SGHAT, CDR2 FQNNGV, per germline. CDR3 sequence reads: CASRPRRLGSTGELFF.

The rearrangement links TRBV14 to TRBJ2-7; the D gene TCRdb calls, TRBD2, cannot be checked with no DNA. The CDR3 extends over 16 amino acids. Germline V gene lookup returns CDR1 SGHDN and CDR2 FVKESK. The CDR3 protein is CASSRSLAGRDYEQYF.

The CDR3 region is CASSLADRVVTDTQYF. The rearrangement uses TRBV7-6 and TRBJ2-3; the TRBD1 assignment by TCRdb is unverifiable without DNA. CDR1 and CDR2 from the germline V gene are SGHVS and FNYEAQ. The CDR3 contains 16 residues.

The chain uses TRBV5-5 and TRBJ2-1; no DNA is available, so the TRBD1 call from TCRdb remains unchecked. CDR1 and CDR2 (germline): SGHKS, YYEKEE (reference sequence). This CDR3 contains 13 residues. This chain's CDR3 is CASTQPGHNEQFF.

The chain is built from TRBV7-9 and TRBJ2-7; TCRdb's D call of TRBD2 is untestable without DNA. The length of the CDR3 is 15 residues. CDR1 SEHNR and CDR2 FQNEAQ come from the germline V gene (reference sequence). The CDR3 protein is CASSNGRLMRSEQYF. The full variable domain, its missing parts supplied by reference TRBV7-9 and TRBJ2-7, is DTGVSQNPRHKITKRGQNVTFRCDPISEHNRLYWYRQTLGQGPEFLTYFQNEAQLEKSRLLSDRFSAERPKGSFSTLEIQRTEQGDSAMYLCASSNGRLMRSEQYFGPGTRLTVT.

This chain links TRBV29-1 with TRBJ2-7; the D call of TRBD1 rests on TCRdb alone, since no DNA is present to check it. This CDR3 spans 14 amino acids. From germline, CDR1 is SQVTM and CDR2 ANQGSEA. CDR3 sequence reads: CSVEPPGEGYEQYF.

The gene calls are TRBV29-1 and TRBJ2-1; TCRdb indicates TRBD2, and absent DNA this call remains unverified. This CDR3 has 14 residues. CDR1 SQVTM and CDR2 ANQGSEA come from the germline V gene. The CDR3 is CSALGGLHYNEQFF.

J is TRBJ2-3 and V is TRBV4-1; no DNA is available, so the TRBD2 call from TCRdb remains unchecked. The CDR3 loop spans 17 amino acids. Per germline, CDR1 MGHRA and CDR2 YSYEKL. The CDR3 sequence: CASSPSSPRARTDTQYF.

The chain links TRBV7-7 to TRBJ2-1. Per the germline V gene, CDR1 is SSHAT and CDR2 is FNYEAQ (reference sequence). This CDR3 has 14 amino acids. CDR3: CASSRILGDDEQFF. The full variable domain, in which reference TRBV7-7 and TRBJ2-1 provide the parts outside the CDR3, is GAGVSQSPRYKVTKRGQDVTLRCDPISSHATLYWYQQALGQGPEFLTYFNYEAQPDKSGLPSDRFSAERPEGSISTLTIQRTEQRDSAMYRCASSRILGDDEQFFGPGTRLTVL.

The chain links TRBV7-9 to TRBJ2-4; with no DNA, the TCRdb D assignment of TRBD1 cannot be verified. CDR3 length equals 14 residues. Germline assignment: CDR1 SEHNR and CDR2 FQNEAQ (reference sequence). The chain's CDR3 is CASSPGLGPPMPIF.

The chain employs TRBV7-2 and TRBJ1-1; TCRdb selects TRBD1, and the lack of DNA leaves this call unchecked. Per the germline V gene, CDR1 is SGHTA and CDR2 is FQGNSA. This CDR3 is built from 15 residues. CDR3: CASSLLLQGVTEAFF.